These 27 T cell receptor beta chains share one sample of origin, sequenced in a study of cytomegalovirus exposure and HLA in healthy donors. PCR employed 60 Vbeta and 13 Jbeta primers. Some clones are missing from TCRdb's copy, which holds only in-frame ones; the method was immunoSEQ multiplex PCR. The sample lists 130,000 or so clones, approximately 8.7% occurring once. Material: PBMCs. The origin of the receptors is a man aged 35 to 55 in good health and CMV-seronegative.

This clone was detected only a few times. J is TRBJ2-3 and V is TRBV5-4; D unresolved. Trimming stripped 4 bases from V and 4 bases from J, with 16 bases between. The germline gives CDR1 SGHNT, CDR2 YYREEE (reference sequence). The CDR3 is 15 residues long. CDR3 nucleotide sequence: TGTGCCAGCAGCCCCGGGTCCTTTATGGCAGATACGCAGTATTTT. Amino acid sequence: CASSPGSFMADTQYF. The variable domain in full, completed from reference TRBV5-4 and TRBJ2-3, reads ETGVTQSPTHLIKTRGQQVTLRCSSQSGHNTVSWYQQALGQGPQFIFQYYREEENGRGNFPPRFSGLQFPNYSSELNVNALELDDSALYLCASSPGSFMADTQYFGPGTRLTVL.

This clone was counted a few times. The CDR3, as DNA: TGCGCCAGCAGCTCGGTGGGGGCAATGAACACTGAAGCTTTCTTT. Its protein product is CASSSVGAMNTEAFF. The chain couples TRBV5-1 to TRBJ1-1; possible D gene TRBD1, 6 bases. CDR3 size: 15 residues. Trimming took off 3 bases at V and 0 bases at J, with 12 bases between the two ends. Looked up from germline, CDR1 is SGHRS and CDR2 is YFSETQ. The entire variable domain, with the rest obtained from reference TRBV5-1 and TRBJ1-1, is as follows: KAGVTQTPRYLIKTRGQQVTLSCSPISGHRSVSWYQQTPGQGLQFLFEYFSETQRNKGNFPGRFSGRQFSNSRSEMNVSTLELGDSALYLCASSSVGAMNTEAFFGQGTRLTVV.

This rearrangement joins TRBV2 to TRBJ2-3; 8 bases agree with TRBD2. Trimming removed 9 bases from V and 2 bases from J; junction bases left unmatched: 10. The V gene's germline CDR1 is SNHLY and CDR2 FYNNEI. The CDR3 runs 15 residues. The CDR3 nucleotides are TGTGCCAGGGGGATGGCGGGGGGCATCACAGATACGCAGTATTTT. Protein product: CARGMAGGITDTQYF.

V is TRBV5-6 and J is TRBJ2-5; D is perhaps TRBD2 (6 bases). Trimming removed 4 bases from V and 4 bases from J, with 11 bases in between. This CDR3 has 13 residues. Germline V gene lookup returns CDR1 SGHDT and CDR2 YYEEEE. CDR3 bases: TGTGCCAGCAGCGGGGACTCTGGAGAGACCCAGTACTTC. It yields the protein CASSGDSGETQYF. Together with reference TRBV5-6 and TRBJ2-5, the CDR3 gives the full variable domain: DAGVTQSPTHLIKTRGQQVTLRCSPKSGHDTVSWYQQALGQGPQFIFQYYEEEERQRGNFPDRFSGHQFPNYSSELNVNALLLGDSALYLCASSGDSGETQYFGPGTRLLVL.

V is TRBV13 and J is TRBJ2-5, with D possibly being TRBD2 (6 bases). Deletions cut 0 bases from V and 11 bases from J, with 13 bases between. Germline lookup yields CDR1 PRHDT and CDR2 FYEKMQ (reference sequence). CDR3 length: 13 amino acids. Here the CDR3 DNA reads TGTGCCAGCAGCTTAGGCGTTCGTCGGGAGCAGTACTTC. Translating gives CASSLGVRREQYF.

This clone has only a few counts. This chain uses TRBV14 with TRBJ2-7, with TRBD2 matching over 7 bases. The CDR3 totals 14 residues. The germline CDR1 and CDR2 sequences are SGHDN and FVKESK. Trimming cost V 1 base and J 2 bases; bases outside gene matches: 2. This CDR3 is CASSQGAGPYEQYF. The CDR3, as DNA: TGTGCCAGCAGCCAAGGAGCGGGGCCCTACGAGCAGTACTTC. Full variable domain (outside the CDR3, taken from reference TRBV14 and TRBJ2-7): EAGVTQFPSHSVIEKGQTVTLRCDPISGHDNLYWYRRVMGKEIKFLLHFVKESKQDESGMPNNRFLAERTGGTYSTLKVQPAELEDSGVYFCASSQGAGPYEQYFGPGTRLTVT.

The chain combines TRBV18 with TRBJ1-3, with D tentatively TRBD1 (6 bases). Between the trimmed V and J ends, which lost 2 bases and 4 bases, there was a span of 6 bases. The germline gives CDR1 KGHSH, CDR2 LQKENI. This CDR3 comprises 13 residues. In DNA form, the CDR3 reads TGTGCCAGCTCACCAGGACAGGGAAACACCATATATTTT. Translated, it gives CASSPGQGNTIYF. The full variable domain, rest sourced from reference TRBV18 and TRBJ1-3, is NAGVMQNPRHLVRRRGQEARLRCSPMKGHSHVYWYRQLPEEGLKFMVYLQKENIIDESGMPKERFSAEFPKEGPSILRIQQVVRGDSAAYFCASSPGQGNTIYFGEGSWLTVV.

This clone appeared a few times. This rearrangement joins TRBV2 to TRBJ1-5; 7 nucleotides line up with TRBD1. Germline V gene sequence: CDR1 SNHLY, CDR2 FYNNEI. The V and J ends lost 2 bases and 7 bases, in that order; junction bases with no gene match: 8. This CDR3 region has 15 residues. CDR3 residues: CASSENRGLGQPQHF. CDR3 DNA: TGTGCCAGCAGTGAAAACAGGGGTTTAGGACAGCCCCAGCATTTT.

This clone was found a few times. The V call is TRBV11-2, the J call TRBJ1-2; 8 nucleotides line up with TRBD1. The CDR3 contains 17 residues. The J segment lost 0 bases and the V segment lost 3 bases, leaving 9 bases of the junction unmatched. Germline loops: CDR1 SGHAT, CDR2 FQNNGV. The CDR3 DNA reads as TGTGCCAGCAGCTTGGGAGGACAGGGTGGAACTAACTATGGCTACACCTTC. It is translated as CASSLGGQGGTNYGYTF.

This clone turned up a few times. CDR3 bases: TGTGCCAGTGGACAGGGAGGGACTGAAGCTTTCTTT. Its translation: CASGQGGTEAFF. The chain combines TRBV19 with TRBJ1-1; 8 positions agree with TRBD1. The CDR3 consists of 12 residues. Germline values: CDR1 LNHDA, CDR2 SQIVND (reference sequence). Germline trimming cut 8 bases from V and 5 bases from J; bases unmatched to any gene: 4.

This clone was seen a handful of times. The genes are TRBV7-6 and TRBJ2-2; D perhaps matches TRBD2 (5 bases). The CDR3 totals 15 residues. The V gene's germline CDR1 is SGHVS and CDR2 FNYEAQ. Deletions cut 2 bases from V and 1 base from J, with 8 bases between. The CDR3 reads CASSLTGVNTGELFF. The CDR3 bases are TGTGCCAGCAGCTTAACCGGGGTGAACACCGGGGAGCTGTTTTTT.

The chain combines TRBV7-7 with TRBJ2-2, with D hard to call. Per the germline V gene, CDR1 is SSHAT and CDR2 is FNYEAQ (reference sequence). Trimming took off 2 bases at V and 1 base at J, with 11 bases between the two ends. The CDR3 covers 16 residues. This chain's CDR3 is CASSLYPRLNTGELFF. The DNA for the CDR3 is TGTGCCAGCAGCTTATATCCCAGACTGAACACCGGGGAGCTGTTTTTT.

This clone was picked up a small number of times. The V gene is TRBV5-1, the J gene TRBJ2-7, with 11 bases that match TRBD1. Looked up from germline, CDR1 is SGHRS and CDR2 is YFSETQ. The CDR3 loop spans 15 amino acids. V dropped 2 bases and J dropped 3; count of bases not matched to a gene: 4. CDR3 nucleotides: TGCGCCAGCAGCTTTGGGACAGGGGGTTTCTACGAGCAGTACTTC. Protein: CASSFGTGGFYEQYF.

This clone was counted a few times. The gene calls are TRBV4-2 and TRBJ2-3; no definite D call. Germline CDR1 reads LGHNA; CDR2 reads YNFKEQ. CDR3 size: 13 residues. Trimming removed 5 bases from V and 1 base from J, with 7 bases in between. CDR3 protein: CASSFRGTDTQYF. The DNA for the CDR3 is TGTGCCAGCAGCTTCCGGGGCACAGATACGCAGTATTTT.

This clone occurred a few times. The V gene is TRBV12-5, the J gene TRBJ2-6, with unresolved D. The CDR3 loop spans 16 amino acids. V was pared by 2 bases and J by 0 bases, with 8 bases between. Germline V gives CDR1 LGHNT, CDR2 FRNRAP. The CDR3 DNA follows: TGTGCTAGTGGTTTGTACCAGGCCTCTGGGGCCAACGTCCTGACTTTC. Residues: CASGLYQASGANVLTF.

Points on this clone: Additional DNA sequences in this sample encode the identical CDR3. CDR3 bases: TGTGCCAGCAGCGTCGGGACAGGGAACACTGAAGCTTTCTTT. This translates into CASSVGTGNTEAFF. The chain couples TRBV9 to TRBJ1-1, with TRBD1 matching 8 bases. Trimming at V came to 2 bases and at J to 1 base, leaving 1 base not matched to a gene. CDR3 size: 14 residues. Germline V gives CDR1 SGDLS, CDR2 YYNGEE.

This clone occurred a few times. This sequence joins TRBV6-6 and TRBJ1-1; weak D call: TRBD1 (5 bases). This CDR3 has 11 amino acids. Germline CDR1 reads MNHNY; CDR2 reads SVGAGI (reference sequence). V lost 5 bases, J lost 7 bases, and 8 bases lay in between. In DNA form, the CDR3 reads TGTGCCAGCAGTCACAGGCTTGAAGCTTTCTTT. Amino acid sequence: CASSHRLEAFF.

This clone has more than one count but fewer than ten. The chain is built from TRBV19 and TRBJ2-7, with 7 bases matching TRBD1. The length of the CDR3 is 13 residues. Germline assignment: CDR1 LNHDA and CDR2 SQIVND (reference sequence). V shed 3 bases and J 4 bases; nucleotides not matched to a gene: 3. CDR3 in amino acids: CASSIGRGYEQYF. The CDR3 nucleotides are TGTGCCAGTAGTATCGGCAGGGGGTACGAGCAGTACTTC. The full variable domain, in which reference TRBV19 and TRBJ2-7 provide the parts outside the CDR3, is DGGITQSPKYLFRKEGQNVTLSCEQNLNHDAMYWYRQDPGQGLRLIYYSQIVNDFQKGDIAEGYSVSREKKESFPLTVTSAQKNPTAFYLCASSIGRGYEQYFGPGTRLTVT.

The J gene is TRBJ1-3, the V gene TRBV2, with 7 positions matching TRBD1. V trimming: 6 bases; J trimming: 4 bases; junction bases outside the gene matches: 3. Germline CDR1 is SNHLY and CDR2 is FYNNEI. The CDR3 length is 13 residues. The CDR3, as DNA: TGTGCCAGCAGGACGGGACAGGGAAACACCATATATTTT. This translates into CASRTGQGNTIYF.

Here the CDR3 DNA reads TGTGCCACCAGCCCGGGACATAATGAAAAACTGTTTTTT. It is translated as CATSPGHNEKLFF. The chain carries TRBV15 and TRBJ1-4, with D possibly being TRBD1 (6 bases). The CDR3 contains 13 residues. V lost 5 bases and J 4 bases, leaving 8 bases between the germline ends. The germline V gene encodes CDR1 LNHNV and CDR2 YYDKDF (reference sequence).

This chain links TRBV9 with TRBJ2-3; D remains unclear. Germline-derived CDR1 and CDR2 are SGDLS and YYNGEE. The germline V and J ends were trimmed by 1 base and 2 bases, with 8 bases remaining between them. The CDR3 contains 14 residues. CDR3 DNA: TGTGCCAGCAGCGTAAATACACCCACAGATACGCAGTATTTT. Translation: CASSVNTPTDTQYF.

This chain uses TRBV4-2 with TRBJ1-5; D gene uncertain. The CDR3 is made up of 15 amino acids. V dropped 4 bases and J dropped 3 bases, with 13 bases sitting between them. Germline values: CDR1 LGHNA, CDR2 YNFKEQ. This chain's CDR3 is CASSPQRGNNQPQHF. The CDR3 region has the DNA TGTGCCAGCAGCCCGCAGCGGGGAAACAATCAGCCCCAGCATTTT.

This clone has only a few counts. This rearrangement joins TRBV11-2 to TRBJ2-7, with a possible D match to TRBD2 (5 bases). Germline CDR1 and CDR2: SGHAT and FQNNGV. Trimming took 2 bases from V and 7 from J, leaving 18 bases between them. The CDR3 is 15 amino acids. The CDR3 region has the DNA TGTGCCAGCAGCTTATCATTTTTACTGGGCGGGGAGCAGTACTTC. Encoded protein: CASSLSFLLGGEQYF. The full variable domain, rest sourced from reference TRBV11-2 and TRBJ2-7, is EAGVAQSPRYKIIEKRQSVAFWCNPISGHATLYWYQQILGQGPKLLIQFQNNGVVDDSQLPKDRFSAERLKGVDSTLKIQPAKLEDSAVYLCASSLSFLLGGEQYFGPGTRLTVT.

This clone was recorded a few times. The rearrangement joins TRBV19 to TRBJ1-4; 10 nucleotides agree with TRBD1. J was trimmed by 3 bases and V by 5 bases; bases with no gene match: 6. The CDR3 is 16 amino acids. Looked up from germline, CDR1 is LNHDA and CDR2 is SQIVND (reference sequence). CDR3 residues: CASSFDRGRANEKLFF. The CDR3 DNA reads TGTGCCAGTAGTTTTGACAGGGGGCGAGCTAATGAAAAACTGTTTTTT.

This clone was counted between two and nine times. V and J are TRBV2 and TRBJ2-7, with D perhaps TRBD2 (7 bases). The V and J ends lost 11 bases and 0 bases respectively, with 17 bases between them. From germline, CDR1 is SNHLY and CDR2 FYNNEI. The CDR3 is 14 residues long. CDR3 protein: CAFRGGGSSYEQYF. Here the CDR3 DNA reads TGTGCCTTCCGGGGAGGGGGTAGCTCCTACGAGCAGTACTTC.

The genes are TRBV2 and TRBJ2-5, with 13 bases lining up with TRBD2. CDR1 is SNHLY and CDR2 is FYNNEI in the germline V gene. V lost 6 bases, J lost 1 base, and 17 bases stayed unmatched. The CDR3 has 20 amino acids. The CDR3 DNA reads TGTGCCAGCAGGACCGGGGCAGCGGGACTAGCGGGGACGGGCCAAGAGACCCAGTACTTC. Translating it yields CASRTGAAGLAGTGQETQYF. The full variable domain, rest sourced from reference TRBV2 and TRBJ2-5, is EPEVTQTPSHQVTQMGQEVILRCVPISNHLYFYWYRQILGQKVEFLVSFYNNEISEKSEIFDDQFSVERPDGSNFTLKIRSTKLEDSAMYFCASRTGAAGLAGTGQETQYFGPGTRLLVL.

This chain joins TRBV7-3 and TRBJ2-1; 9 bases are shared with TRBD1. The CDR3 has 15 residues. V shed 2 bases and J 1 base; nucleotides not matched to a gene: 0. Per germline, CDR1 SGHTA and CDR2 FQGTGA. CDR3 sequence (DNA): TGTGCCAGCAGCTTAGGGACAGGGTCCTACAATGAGCAGTTCTTC. It translates to CASSLGTGSYNEQFF.